Here is one T cell receptor beta chain with its context. Its matching antigen is unknown. These data are taken from a study of PD-1 blockade in classical Hodgkin lymphoma. Background on the study: Intravenous delivery of nivolumab at 3 mg/kg to patients occurred every 2 weeks. Study-wide results and limits: By C4D1, CD4+ diversity increased significantly, especially in complete responders. Newly diagnosed patients reportedly had lower baseline TCR diversity than healthy donors.

All patients experienced relapse after autologous stem cell transplantation, and brentuximab vedotin exposure was variable. Patients had relapsed/refractory classical Hodgkin lymphoma with complete response, partial response or progressive disease as best response. Germline CDR1 and CDR2: SGHRS and YFSETQ. V lost 2 bases and J lost 2; bases outside the gene matches: 5. This CDR3 contains 15 residues. Assay: immunoSEQ multiplex PCR; the TCRdb copy retains only in-frame clones and omits some. The table lists tens of thousands of clones, about 88% of them singletons, with under 6.5% in the top ten. This receptor was taken from a human donor with classical Hodgkin lymphoma. Material: peripheral blood mononuclear cells (PBMCs), obtained before the second cycle of nivolumab. The chain has TRBV5-1 and TRBJ2-3; 7 nucleotides match TRBD2. DNA for the CDR3: TGCGCCAGCAGCTTCCGGGGGGTCGACACAGATACGCAGTATTTT. The encoded protein is CASSFRGVDTDTQYF.